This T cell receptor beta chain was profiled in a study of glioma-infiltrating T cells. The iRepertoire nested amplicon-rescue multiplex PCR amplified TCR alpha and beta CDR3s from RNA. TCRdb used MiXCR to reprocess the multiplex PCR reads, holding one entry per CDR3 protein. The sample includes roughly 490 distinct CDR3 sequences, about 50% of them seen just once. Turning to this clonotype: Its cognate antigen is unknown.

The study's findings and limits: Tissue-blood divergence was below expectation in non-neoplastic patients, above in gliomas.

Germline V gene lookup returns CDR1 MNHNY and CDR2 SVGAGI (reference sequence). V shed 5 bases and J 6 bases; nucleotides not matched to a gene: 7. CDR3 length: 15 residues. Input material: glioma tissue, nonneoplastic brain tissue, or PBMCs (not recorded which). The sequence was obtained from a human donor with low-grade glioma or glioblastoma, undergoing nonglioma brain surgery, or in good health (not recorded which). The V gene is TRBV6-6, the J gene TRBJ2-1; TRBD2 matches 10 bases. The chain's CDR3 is CASSLGTSVFNEQFF. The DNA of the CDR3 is TGTGCCAGCAGTCTTGGGACTAGCGTTTTCAATGAGCAGTTCTTC.